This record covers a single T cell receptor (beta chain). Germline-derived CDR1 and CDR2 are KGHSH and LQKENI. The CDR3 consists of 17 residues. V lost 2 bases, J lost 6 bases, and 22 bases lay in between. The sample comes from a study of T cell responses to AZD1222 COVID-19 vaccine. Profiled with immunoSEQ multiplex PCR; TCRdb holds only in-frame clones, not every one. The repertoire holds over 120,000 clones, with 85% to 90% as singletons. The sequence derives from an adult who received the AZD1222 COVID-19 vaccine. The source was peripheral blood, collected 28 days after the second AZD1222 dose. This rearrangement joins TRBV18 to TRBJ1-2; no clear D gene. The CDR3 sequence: CASSPFPVRVAGDGYTF. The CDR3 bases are TGTGCCAGCTCACCATTTCCAGTGAGGGTGGCGGGAGATGGCTACACCTTC.